The 8 T cell receptor beta chains in this list originate from one sample, sequenced in a study of blood T cell repertoires in COVID-19. Clones were read by immunoSEQ multiplex PCR, and TCRdb kept only the in-frame ones, dropping some. Of some 250,000 clones in the sample, roughly 86% were seen once. The sample was peripheral blood. The receptors originated from a woman aged 25 to 39 with acute or convalescent COVID-19.

This clone was detected only once. This rearrangement joins TRBV5-4 to TRBJ1-1, with no clear D. The CDR3 is 16 amino acids. Trimming took off 3 bases at V and 5 bases at J, with 20 bases between the two ends. From germline, CDR1 is SGHNT and CDR2 YYREEE (reference sequence). CDR3 loop: CASSSAVRAAGTEAFF. The CDR3 bases are TGTGCCAGCAGCTCGGCCGTTAGGGCGGCGGGAACTGAAGCTTTCTTT.

The CDR3 DNA follows: TGTGCCAGCAGCTTGGTACAGAGAGAGACCCAGTACTTC. This sequence encodes CASSLVQRETQYF. The V and J genes are TRBV5-4 and TRBJ2-5; D is unclear. This CDR3 has 13 amino acids. Germline CDR1 SGHNT, CDR2 YYREEE (reference sequence). Trimming took off 0 bases at V and 4 bases at J, with 7 bases between the two ends. Variable domain in full (rest from reference TRBV5-4 and TRBJ2-5): ETGVTQSPTHLIKTRGQQVTLRCSSQSGHNTVSWYQQALGQGPQFIFQYYREEENGRGNFPPRFSGLQFPNYSSELNVNALELDDSALYLCASSLVQRETQYFGPGTRLLVL.

This clone was observed once. The chain joins TRBV21-1 to TRBJ1-6; the table's TRBD1 call for D was not verified on the DNA. TRBV21-1 represents a pseudogene. The CDR3 extends over 16 amino acids. The CDR3 region has the DNA TGTGCCAGCAGCAAAATTGGCTGCCATAAAAATTCACCCCTCCACTTT. Translating it yields CASSKIGCHKNSPLHF.

This clone occurred a few times. The chain employs TRBV19 and TRBJ2-7; D is possibly TRBD1 (6 bases). Germline V gives CDR1 LNHDA, CDR2 SQIVND (reference sequence). V was clipped by 5 bases and J by 2 bases, with 13 bases between them. The CDR3 is 14 residues long. The CDR3 nucleotides are TGTGCCAGTAGTCAAACAGGGAACACCTACGAGCAGTACTTC. It specifies CASSQTGNTYEQYF. The full variable domain, completed using reference TRBV19 and TRBJ2-7, is DGGITQSPKYLFRKEGQNVTLSCEQNLNHDAMYWYRQDPGQGLRLIYYSQIVNDFQKGDIAEGYSVSREKKESFPLTVTSAQKNPTAFYLCASSQTGNTYEQYFGPGTRLTVT.

This clone was seen only a few times. The genes are TRBV18 and TRBJ1-4, with TRBD1 matching over 8 bases. Trimming removed 3 bases from V and 5 bases from J; junction bases left unmatched: 5. The CDR3 runs to 15 residues. The germline V gene encodes CDR1 KGHSH and CDR2 LQKENI. CDR3: CASSPQGALNEKLFF. DNA for the CDR3: TGTGCCAGCTCACCTCAGGGGGCCCTCAATGAAAAACTGTTTTTT. The full variable domain, rest sourced from reference TRBV18 and TRBJ1-4, is NAGVMQNPRHLVRRRGQEARLRCSPMKGHSHVYWYRQLPEEGLKFMVYLQKENIIDESGMPKERFSAEFPKEGPSILRIQQVVRGDSAAYFCASSPQGALNEKLFFGSGTQLSVL.

A word on this clone: The junction departs from the called germline gene at one end, perhaps through a read error. The rearrangement uses TRBV7-9 and TRBJ2-7; 8 bases fit TRBD2. The length of the CDR3 is 17 residues. Germline V gene data show CDR1 as SEHNR and CDR2 as FQNEAQ (reference sequence). The CDR3: CASSLAQGRETSAIRNF. CDR3 sequence (DNA): TGTGCCAGCAGCTTAGCGCAAGGGCGTGAGACTAGCGCGATACGAAACTTC. The full variable domain, completed using reference TRBV7-9 and TRBJ2-7, is DTGVSQNPRHKITKRGQNVTFRCDPISEHNRLYWYRQTLGQGPEFLTYFQNEAQLEKSRLLSDRFSAERPKGSFSTLEIQRTEQGDSAMYLCASSLAQGRETSAIRNFGPGTRLTVT.

The chain couples TRBV7-8 to TRBJ1-5; D is perhaps TRBD1 (5 bases). The germline V gene encodes CDR1 SGHVS and CDR2 FQNEAQ. Trimming left V 1 base short and J 7 bases short, with 14 bases between. The CDR3 has 15 residues. This chain's CDR3 is CASSLGQGVFQPQHF. The CDR3, as DNA: TGTGCCAGCAGCTTAGGGCAGGGCGTTTTCCAGCCCCAGCATTTT.

This chain links TRBV24-1 with TRBJ2-2; 11 bases line up with TRBD2. This CDR3 is 14 amino acids long. Trimming at V came to 10 bases and at J to 4 bases, leaving 4 bases not matched to a gene. Germline CDR1 is KGHDR and CDR2 is SFDVKD. The DNA of the CDR3 is TGTGCCACGGAGGGACTAGCGGCCACCGGGGAGCTGTTTTTT. Its translation: CATEGLAATGELFF.